This is a list of T cell receptor beta chains from one sample in a study of T cell responses to AZD1222 COVID-19 vaccine. Data came from immunoSEQ multiplex PCR; TCRdb stores just in-frame clones and leaves some out. Altogether roughly 120,000 clones are present, 94% being singletons, with the ten largest covering 6.6%. The sequencing here drew on peripheral blood, taken on day 0 of AZD1222 vaccination. Every receptor here comes from an adult in good health. Each CDR3 is given with its conserved first and last residue. D genes are given only for firm matches. Rows give clone size only sometimes, using once, few, many, or a class for an expanded clone.

size,D,V,J,DNA,CDR3
.,.,TRBV7-2,TRBJ2-7,TGTGCCAGCAGCTTAGTCCCGGGCAATCCACTCTACGAGCAGTACTTC,CASSLVPGNPLYEQYF
.,.,TRBV5-4,TRBJ2-7,TGTGCCAGCAGCTTCAAACAGGGTTACGAGCAGTACTTC,CASSFKQGYEQYF
.,.,TRBV20-1,TRBJ1-1,.,CSASSGQGTTEAFF
.,.,TRBV5-1,TRBJ1-1,TGCGCCAGCAGCTTGATAGAAGGGGACACTGAAGCTTTCTTT,CASSLIEGDTEAFF
.,.,TRBV18,TRBJ2-5,TGTGCCAGCTCACCAAGACCGTTAGAGGAGACCCAGTACTTC,CASSPRPLEETQYF
.,TRBD1,TRBV2,TRBJ1-2,TGTGCCAGCAGTGAACGGGGACAGTTTGGTGGCTACACCTTC,CASSERGQFGGYTF
.,TRBD2,TRBV11-2,TRBJ2-1,TGTGCCAGCAGCCCACTAGCGGGAGACTCCTACAATGAGCAGTTCTTC,CASSPLAGDSYNEQFF
once,.,TRBV21-1,TRBJ1-5,TGTGCCAGCAGCAAGGGCAATCAGCCCCAGCATTTT,CASSKGNQPQHF
.,.,TRBV7-8,TRBJ1-6,TGTGCCAGCTCCGCAGGGGCTAATTCACCCCTCCACTTT,CASSAGANSPLHF
.,.,TRBV28,TRBJ1-6,TGTGCCAGCAGTGCACCAGGACAGTATAATTCACCCCTCCACTTT,CASSAPGQYNSPLHF
.,TRBD1,TRBV4-1,TRBJ1-4,TGCGCCAGCAGCCAGAGACAGGGGGTCATAACTAATGAAAAACTGTTTTTT,CASSQRQGVITNEKLFF
few,.,TRBV5-5,TRBJ1-6,TGTGCCAGCAGCACGACTCTAAATTCACCCCTCCACTTT,CASSTTLNSPLHF
.,.,TRBV19,TRBJ2-7,TGTGCCAGTAGTTCTCCCTTAGGAGCCGAGATTCCCCCCGGGCAGTACTTC,CASSSPLGAEIPPGQYF
once,.,TRBV30,TRBJ2-6,TGTGCCTGGAGTGCTACAGCAAGCTCTGGGGCCAACGTCCTGACTTTC,CAWSATASSGANVLTF
.,TRBD1,TRBV5-1,TRBJ1-5,TGCGCCAGCAGCTTGGGACAGGGCGGGCAGCCCCAGCATTTT,CASSLGQGGQPQHF
.,.,TRBV15,TRBJ2-5,TGTGCCACCAGCAGAGGACTGTCAAAAGAGACCCAGTACTTC,CATSRGLSKETQYF
once,TRBD1,TRBV6-1,TRBJ2-1,TGTGCCAGCAGTGAGGGCAGGGGGTATGGTGAGCAGTTCTTC,CASSEGRGYGEQFF
.,.,TRBV7-6,TRBJ1-5,TGTGCCAGCAGCTTAAGTACAGGGAATCAGCCCCAGCATTTT,CASSLSTGNQPQHF
.,.,TRBV27,TRBJ2-7,TGTGCCAGCCGTTCCAAATATGGGTACGAGCAGTACTTC,CASRSKYGYEQYF
.,.,TRBV18,TRBJ1-1,TGTGCCAGCTCACCACGGGAACCGACAGGAGGAGCCACTGAAGCTTTCTTT,CASSPREPTGGATEAFF
.,.,TRBV18,TRBJ1-1,TGTGCCAGCTCAGTGGGCGGAAACACTGAAGCTTTCTTT,CASSVGGNTEAFF
.,.,TRBV28,TRBJ2-3,TGTGCCAGCAGTTTCGAGGGGGTTGCAGATACGCAGTATTTT,CASSFEGVADTQYF
once,.,TRBV6-6,TRBJ1-2,TGTGCCAGCTCCCAACCCGGGAACAGAGCTTCGGAGGGCTACACCTTC,CASSQPGNRASEGYTF
once,TRBD2,TRBV9,TRBJ2-7,TGTGCCAGCAGCGTGGGCCAGCGGGAGGCGAGGGGCTCCTACGAGCAGTACTTC,CASSVGQREARGSYEQYF
once,.,TRBV7-6,TRBJ2-7,TGTGCCAGCAGCTTAGAGAGGGCCGACGGGTTCTACGAGCAGTACTTC,CASSLERADGFYEQYF
.,TRBD1,TRBV4-1,TRBJ2-5,TGCGCCAGCAGCCAGGGACAGCGCGGTTCCGAGACCCAGTACTTC,CASSQGQRGSETQYF
.,.,TRBV6-5,TRBJ1-4,TGTGCCAGCACTCTACGCGGGGGGCCTAATGAAAAACTGTTTTTT,CASTLRGGPNEKLFF
.,TRBD1,TRBV5-1,TRBJ2-7,TGCGCCAGCAGGTGGCAGGGGGCGACTGACGAGCAGTACTTC,CASRWQGATDEQYF
.,.,TRBV5-1,TRBJ2-7,TGCGCCAGCAGCTTTTCGGACGAGCAGTACTTC,CASSFSDEQYF
.,TRBD2,TRBV2,TRBJ2-2,TGTGCCAGCAGTAGCGGGAGGCCCACCGGGGAGCTGTTTTTT,CASSSGRPTGELFF
.,.,TRBV15,TRBJ2-5,TGTGCCACCAGCAGGTCCAAGGGGGTTCAAGAGACCCAGTACTTC,CATSRSKGVQETQYF
.,.,TRBV4-2,TRBJ2-3,TGTGCCAGCAGCCAAGATAGAAGCACAGATACGCAGTATTTT,CASSQDRSTDTQYF
.,.,TRBV18,TRBJ1-2,TGTGCCAGCTCACTCGGATCTAACTATGGCTACACCTTC,CASSLGSNYGYTF
.,.,TRBV2,TRBJ1-1,TGTGCCAGCAGCGAACCCCGGGACACCTCGAACACTGAAGCTTTCTTT,CASSEPRDTSNTEAFF
.,.,TRBV7-9,TRBJ1-1,TGTGCCAGCACTTCGGGCACTGAAGCTTTCTTT,CASTSGTEAFF